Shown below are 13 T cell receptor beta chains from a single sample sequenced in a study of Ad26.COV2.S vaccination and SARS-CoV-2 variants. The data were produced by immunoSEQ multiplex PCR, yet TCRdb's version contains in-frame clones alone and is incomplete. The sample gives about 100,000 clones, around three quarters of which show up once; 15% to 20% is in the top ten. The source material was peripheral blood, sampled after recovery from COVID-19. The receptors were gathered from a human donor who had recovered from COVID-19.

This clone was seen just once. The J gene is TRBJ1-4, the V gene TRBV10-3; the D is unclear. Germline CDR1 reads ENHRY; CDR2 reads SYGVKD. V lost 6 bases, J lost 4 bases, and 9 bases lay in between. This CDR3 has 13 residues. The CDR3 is CAISINVNEKLFF. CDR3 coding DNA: TGTGCCATCAGCATAAATGTTAATGAAAAACTGTTTTTT.

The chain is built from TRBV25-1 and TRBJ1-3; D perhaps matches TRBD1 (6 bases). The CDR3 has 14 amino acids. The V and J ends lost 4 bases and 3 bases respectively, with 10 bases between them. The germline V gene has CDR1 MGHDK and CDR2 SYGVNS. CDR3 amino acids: CASSAGEVGNTIYF. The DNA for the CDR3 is TGTGCCAGCAGTGCAGGGGAGGTTGGAAACACCATATATTTT.

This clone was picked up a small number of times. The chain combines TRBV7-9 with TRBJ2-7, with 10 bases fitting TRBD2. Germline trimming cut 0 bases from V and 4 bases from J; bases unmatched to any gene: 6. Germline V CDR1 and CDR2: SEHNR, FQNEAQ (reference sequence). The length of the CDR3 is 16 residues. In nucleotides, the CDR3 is TGTGCCAGCAGCTTAGCTGCTAGCGGGGGAAAATACGAGCAGTACTTC. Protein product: CASSLAASGGKYEQYF.

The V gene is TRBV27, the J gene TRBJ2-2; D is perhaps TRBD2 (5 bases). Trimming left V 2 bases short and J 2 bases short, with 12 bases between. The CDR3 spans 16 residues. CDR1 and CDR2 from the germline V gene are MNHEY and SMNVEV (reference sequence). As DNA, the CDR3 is TGTGCCAGCAGTTTACTAGCCCAGGTCAACACCGGGGAGCTGTTTTTT. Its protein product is CASSLLAQVNTGELFF.

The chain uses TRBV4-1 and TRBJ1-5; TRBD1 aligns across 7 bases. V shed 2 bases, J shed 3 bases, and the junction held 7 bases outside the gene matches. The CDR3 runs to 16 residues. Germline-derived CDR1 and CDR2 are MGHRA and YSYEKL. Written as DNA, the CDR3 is TGCGCCAGCAGCCAAATAGGGGGACAGCTCAATCAGCCCCAGCATTTT. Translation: CASSQIGGQLNQPQHF.

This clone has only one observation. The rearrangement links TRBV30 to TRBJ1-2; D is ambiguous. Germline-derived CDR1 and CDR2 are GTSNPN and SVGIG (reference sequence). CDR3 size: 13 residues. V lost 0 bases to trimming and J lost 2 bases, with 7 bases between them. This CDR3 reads CAWSVGRNYGYTF. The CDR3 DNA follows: TGTGCCTGGAGTGTAGGGAGAAACTATGGCTACACCTTC.

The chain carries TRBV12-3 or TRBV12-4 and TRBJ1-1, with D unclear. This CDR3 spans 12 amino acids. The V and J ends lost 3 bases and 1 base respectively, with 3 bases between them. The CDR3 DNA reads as TGTGCCAGCAGTTTGGAGAACACTGAAGCTTTCTTT. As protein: CASSLENTEAFF.

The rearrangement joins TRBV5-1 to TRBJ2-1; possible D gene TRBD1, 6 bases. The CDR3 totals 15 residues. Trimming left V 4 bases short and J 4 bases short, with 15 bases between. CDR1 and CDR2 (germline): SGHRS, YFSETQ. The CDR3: CASSTGTTDYNEQFF. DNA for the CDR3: TGCGCCAGCAGCACCGGGACAACTGATTACAATGAGCAGTTCTTC.

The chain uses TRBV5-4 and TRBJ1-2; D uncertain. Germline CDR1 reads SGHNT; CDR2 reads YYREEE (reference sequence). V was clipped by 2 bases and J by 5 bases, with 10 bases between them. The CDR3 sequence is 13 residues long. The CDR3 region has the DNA TGTGCCAGCAGCTTTTTACGGGAATATGGCTACACCTTC. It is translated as CASSFLREYGYTF.

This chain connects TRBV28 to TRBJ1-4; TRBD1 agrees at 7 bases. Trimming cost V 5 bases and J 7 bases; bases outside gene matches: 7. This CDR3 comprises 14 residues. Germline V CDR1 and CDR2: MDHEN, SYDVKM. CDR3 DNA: TGTGCCAGCAGTAAAGGGACAGTGCGTGAAAAACTGTTTTTT. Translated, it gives CASSKGTVREKLFF.

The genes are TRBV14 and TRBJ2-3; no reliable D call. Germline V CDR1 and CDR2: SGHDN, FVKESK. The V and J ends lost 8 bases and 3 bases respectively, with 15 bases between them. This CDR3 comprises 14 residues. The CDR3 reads CASSPHGGTDTQYF. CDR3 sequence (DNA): TGTGCCAGCTCCCCGCACGGCGGAACAGATACGCAGTATTTT.

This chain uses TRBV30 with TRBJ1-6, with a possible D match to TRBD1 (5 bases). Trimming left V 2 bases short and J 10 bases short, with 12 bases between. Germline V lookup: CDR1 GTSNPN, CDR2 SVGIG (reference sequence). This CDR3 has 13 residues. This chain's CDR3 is CAWSFGEGSPLHF. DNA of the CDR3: TGTGCCTGGAGTTTCGGGGAGGGGTCACCCCTCCACTTT. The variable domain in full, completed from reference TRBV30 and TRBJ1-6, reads SQTIHQWPATLVQPVGSPLSLECTVEGTSNPNLYWYRQAAGRGLQLLFYSVGIGQISSEVPQNLSASRPQDRQFILSSKKLLLSDSGFYLCAWSFGEGSPLHFGNGTRLTVT.

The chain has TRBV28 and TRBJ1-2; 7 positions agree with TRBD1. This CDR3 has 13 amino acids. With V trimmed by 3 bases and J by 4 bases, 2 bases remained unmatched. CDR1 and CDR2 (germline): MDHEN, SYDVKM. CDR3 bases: TGTGCCAGCAGTTTGACAGGGCCCTATGGCTACACCTTC. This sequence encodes CASSLTGPYGYTF.